The entry below gives a single TCR beta chain sequence along with its context. Its antigen is still unknown. The CDR3 is made up of 12 amino acids. From germline, CDR1 is SGHDN and CDR2 FVKESK. V was trimmed by 3 bases and J by 4 bases, leaving 6 bases between them. Libraries were prepared by immunoSEQ multiplex PCR; TCRdb keeps only in-frame clonotypes and omits some of them. The data show 95,000 to 150,000 clones, more than 80% seen once. This entry comes from a study of T cell responses to AZD1222 COVID-19 vaccine. Study results and limitations: Among the donors, most were white British and more were female, and clonal diversity was possibly underestimated. Unmutated regions of variants are reportedly targeted by nearly half of spike-specific TCRs. Only a handful of people who got AZD1222 tested seropositive at baseline.

The chain uses TRBV14 and TRBJ1-2; TRBD1 might be the D (5 bases). Sequencing was performed on peripheral blood, taken on day 0 of AZD1222 vaccination. The TCR sequence derives from an adult in good health. In DNA form, the CDR3 reads TGTGCCAGCAGCCAGAGGGGCTATGGCTACACCTTC. It is translated as CASSQRGYGYTF.